These 15 T cell receptor beta chains came from one sample sequenced in a study of ipilimumab plus nivolumab after autologous stem cell transplantation. The protocol was immunoSEQ multiplex PCR, while the TCRdb copy is restricted to in-frame clones and leaves out a portion. Of about 21,000 clones in the sample, about three quarters were seen once. Sequencing was performed on PBMCs, taken in a trial of ipilimumab plus nivolumab as post-transplant consolidation. The source is a male donor with diffuse large B-cell lymphoma.

J is TRBJ2-2 and V is TRBV14; D ambiguous. CDR1 is SGHDN, CDR2 FVKESK, per germline. Between the trimmed V and J ends, which lost 5 bases and 4 bases, there was a span of 8 bases. The CDR3 covers 13 residues. DNA of the CDR3: TGTGCCAGCAGCAGGGTGAGCACCGGGGAGCTGTTTTTT. Its protein product is CASSRVSTGELFF.

The chain uses TRBV6-1 and TRBJ1-3; TRBD1 matches at 7 bases. V trimming: 6 bases; J trimming: 6 bases; junction bases outside the gene matches: 8. CDR3 size: 14 residues. Germline-derived CDR1 and CDR2 are MNHNS and SASEGT. CDR3 coding DNA: TGTGCCAGCAGAGTACCGGGACAGATAAACACCATATATTTT. It specifies CASRVPGQINTIYF.

The V call is TRBV19, the J call TRBJ1-2; TRBD1 matches 7 bases. CDR1 is LNHDA, CDR2 SQIVND, per germline (reference sequence). V trimming: 4 bases; J trimming: 5 bases; junction bases outside the gene matches: 7. The CDR3 consists of 14 residues. CDR3 amino acids: CASSRRTGTYGYTF. CDR3 DNA: TGTGCCAGTAGTAGACGGACAGGAACTTATGGCTACACCTTC.

This chain joins TRBV7-2 and TRBJ2-7; tentatively, D is TRBD2 (6 bases). V was clipped by 3 bases and J by 2 bases, with 11 bases between them. The germline V gene encodes CDR1 SGHTA and CDR2 FQGNSA. The CDR3 spans 14 residues. DNA of the CDR3: TGTGCCAGCAGCTTCGGGGGTGCACCCTACGAGCAGTACTTC. Translating gives CASSFGGAPYEQYF.

This chain links TRBV12-5 with TRBJ2-3, with 9 bases identical to TRBD2. The CDR3 runs 17 residues. The junction had 10 bases not matched to a gene; V was cut back by 5 bases and J by 1 base. Germline V gives CDR1 LGHNT, CDR2 FRNRAP. Here the CDR3 DNA reads TGTGCTAGTGGTCCCGGGAACATAGCGGGGGGCACAGATACGCAGTATTTT. Translated: CASGPGNIAGGTDTQYF.

The chain couples TRBV5-4 to TRBJ2-7; 7 bases align to TRBD1. Losses at the gene ends were 1 base for V and 4 bases for J; bases not matched to a gene: 5. This CDR3 comprises 14 residues. Germline V gene lookup returns CDR1 SGHNT and CDR2 YYREEE (reference sequence). CDR3 residues: CASSLKGARYEQYF. For the CDR3, the DNA is TGTGCCAGCAGCTTGAAGGGGGCTCGATACGAGCAGTACTTC. The whole variable domain, filled in from reference TRBV5-4 and TRBJ2-7, reads ETGVTQSPTHLIKTRGQQVTLRCSSQSGHNTVSWYQQALGQGPQFIFQYYREEENGRGNFPPRFSGLQFPNYSSELNVNALELDDSALYLCASSLKGARYEQYFGPGTRLTVT.

The V gene is TRBV2, the J gene TRBJ2-7; the D call may be TRBD1 or TRBD2 (5 bases each). Trimming stripped 5 bases from V and 5 bases from J, with 16 bases between. This CDR3 has 14 amino acids. The germline gives CDR1 SNHLY, CDR2 FYNNEI. DNA for the CDR3: TGTGCCAGCAGTCCCGGTGGGTGGGACCACGAGCAGTACTTC. This translates into CASSPGGWDHEQYF.

The chain is built from TRBV19 and TRBJ1-5; no clear D gene. The CDR3 contains 12 residues. CDR1 is LNHDA, CDR2 SQIVND, per germline (reference sequence). The ends were cut back, 7 bases at V and 5 bases at J, with 9 bases in the middle. Written as DNA, the CDR3 is TGTGCCAGTATTAAGTCGTATCAGCCCCAGCATTTT. Protein: CASIKSYQPQHF.

The chain is built from TRBV5-8 and TRBJ1-5; TRBD1 is a possible D gene (6 bases). Between the trimmed V and J ends, which lost 4 bases and 0 bases, there was a span of 20 bases. The CDR3 runs 18 residues. From germline, CDR1 is SGHTS and CDR2 YDEGEE. CDR3 amino acids: CASSLSFTGIYSNQPQHF. The CDR3 DNA sequence: TGTGCCAGCAGCCTTTCGTTTACAGGGATTTATAGCAATCAGCCCCAGCATTTT.

By sample fraction, this clone is medium-sized (0.01 to 0.1%). The chain is built from TRBV11-1 and TRBJ2-7; no clear D gene. V was pared by 5 bases and J by 5 bases, with 10 bases between. In germline, CDR1 is SGHAT, CDR2 FQDESV (reference sequence). This CDR3 has 12 amino acids. The CDR3 loop is CASSALVDEQYF. The CDR3 DNA is TGTGCCAGCAGCGCGCTAGTAGACGAGCAGTACTTC.

V and J are TRBV5-1 and TRBJ2-5, with 7 bases matching TRBD1. CDR1 and CDR2 from the germline V gene are SGHRS and YFSETQ. The V and J ends lost 0 bases and 2 bases, in that order; junction bases with no gene match: 4. This CDR3 is built from 15 residues. The CDR3 here is CASSLVFRGQETQYF. As DNA, the CDR3 is TGCGCCAGCAGCTTGGTATTCAGGGGGCAAGAGACCCAGTACTTC.

The chain links TRBV5-1 to TRBJ2-5; TRBD1 agrees at 7 bases. Germline values: CDR1 SGHRS, CDR2 YFSETQ. CDR3 length: 15 residues. V was pared by 1 base and J by 0 bases, with 3 bases of the junction left unmatched. The CDR3 loop is CASSLQGQDQETQYF. The CDR3 DNA is TGCGCCAGCAGCTTGCAAGGACAGGACCAAGAGACCCAGTACTTC.

The chain carries TRBV21-1 and TRBJ1-5. TRBV21-1 constitutes a pseudogene. The length of the CDR3 is 10 residues. CDR3 sequence (DNA): TGTGCCAGCGCCTTGGAACCCCAGCATTTT. Amino acids: CASALEPQHF.

V usage is TRBV5-1 and J usage is TRBJ2-5; 12 bases are a match to TRBD2. V lost 4 bases and J lost 5; bases outside the gene matches: 6. CDR3 length: 15 amino acids. Germline CDR1 SGHRS, CDR2 YFSETQ. The CDR3 sequence is CASSRGLAGRETQYF. In DNA, the CDR3 is TGCGCCAGCAGCCGAGGACTAGCGGGGAGGGAGACCCAGTACTTC.

This chain links TRBV7-2 with TRBJ2-5, with 8 bases lining up with TRBD2. Trimming at V came to 5 bases and at J to 7 bases, leaving 9 bases not matched to a gene. There are 14 residues in the CDR3. CDR1 is SGHTA, CDR2 FQGNSA, per germline. This CDR3 is CASSPNSGAWTQYF. DNA for the CDR3: TGTGCCAGCAGCCCAAATAGCGGGGCGTGGACCCAGTACTTC.